The text below deals with one T cell receptor beta chain. The antigen remains unidentified. Sequencing used immunoSEQ multiplex PCR; TCRdb keeps in-frame clones, though not all of them. The sample has nearly 750,000 clones, about two thirds seen once. This entry belongs to a study of shared clonotypes between healthy human individuals. Points from the study as a whole: Only a few donors were included, so the genetic and exposure-history diversity represented was limited. Larger estimated richness was generally recorded for naive subsets relative to memory subsets.

In the CD4+ fraction, cells were divided into CD45RA+ naive and CD45RA-negative memory subsets. CDR3 size: 15 residues. V shed 0 bases and J 6 bases; nucleotides not matched to a gene: 7. CDR1 and CDR2 (germline): SEHNR, FQNEAQ (reference sequence). This sequence joins TRBV7-9 and TRBJ1-1; TRBD1 aligns across 7 bases. Material: memory CD4+ T cells sorted from blood. The subset denotes: CD45RA-negative fraction. The origin of this receptor is a woman aged 25 to 39 in good health. CDR3 DNA: TGTGCCAGCAGCTTAGCGAGGGGGCCATTATCTGAAGCTTTCTTT. This sequence encodes CASSLARGPLSEAFF.